A selection of T cell receptor beta chains follows, all from one sample in a study of monozygotic twins with inflammatory bowel disease. TCRdb reanalyzed the 5' RACE reads and collapses them to one entry per CDR3 protein, without DNA. Its listing shows approximately 340,000 distinct CDR3 sequences. The specimen sequenced was blood. The receptors stem from a human donor with ulcerative colitis or Crohn's disease, or a healthy co-twin of an affected twin (not recorded which). The CDR3 runs from the conserved cysteine through the conserved F or W.

j_gene: TRBJ2-2
v_gene: TRBV9
CDR3aa: CASSVSSGGPNGELFF

j_gene: TRBJ2-5
v_gene: TRBV30
CDR3aa: CAWSVRQGETQYF

j_gene: TRBJ1-2
v_gene: TRBV7-9
CDR3aa: CASSLGTGHGYTF

j_gene: TRBJ2-5
v_gene: TRBV5-1
CDR3aa: CASSFGGSFSDQETQYF

j_gene: TRBJ2-3
v_gene: TRBV30
CDR3aa: CAWSVITGTDTQYF

j_gene: TRBJ2-7
v_gene: TRBV28
CDR3aa: CASASVTTLREQYF

j_gene: TRBJ2-1
v_gene: TRBV5-1
CDR3aa: CASSLVVSSSYNEQFF

j_gene: TRBJ2-2
v_gene: TRBV12-3/TRBV12-4
CDR3aa: CVSSPRDTRSGELFF

j_gene: TRBJ2-1
v_gene: TRBV7-9
CDR3aa: CASSLGFGSYNEQFF

j_gene: TRBJ1-1
v_gene: TRBV4-1
CDR3aa: CASSQTQGTVNTEAFF

j_gene: TRBJ1-5
v_gene: TRBV10-3
CDR3aa: CATGLDTPLQPQHF

j_gene: TRBJ2-3
v_gene: TRBV20-1
CDR3aa: CSAAYSGADTQYF

j_gene: TRBJ1-2
v_gene: TRBV4-1
CDR3aa: CASSQDRAAMLYGYTF

j_gene: TRBJ2-3
v_gene: TRBV7-9
CDR3aa: CASSLARGPSTDTQYF

j_gene: TRBJ2-5
v_gene: TRBV28
CDR3aa: CASSSLMGYQETQYF

j_gene: TRBJ2-7
v_gene: TRBV11-2
CDR3aa: CASSLMLATYEQYF

j_gene: TRBJ1-1
v_gene: TRBV5-1
CDR3aa: CASSSQGSEAFF

j_gene: TRBJ2-7
v_gene: TRBV10-3
CDR3aa: CAISDVRVGRSYEQYF

j_gene: TRBJ2-7
v_gene: TRBV10-2
CDR3aa: CASSDTASSYEQYF

j_gene: TRBJ2-3
v_gene: TRBV10-3
CDR3aa: CAINDPGGDSTDTQYF

j_gene: TRBJ2-5
v_gene: TRBV6-5
CDR3aa: CASSYGMTSETQYF

j_gene: TRBJ2-7
v_gene: TRBV6-2/TRBV6-3
CDR3aa: CASKSNYEQYF

j_gene: TRBJ2-7
v_gene: TRBV6-1
CDR3aa: CASSPGDRDAYEQYF

j_gene: TRBJ2-3
v_gene: TRBV20-1
CDR3aa: CSAGDGRLASTDTQYF

j_gene: TRBJ2-5
v_gene: TRBV11-3
CDR3aa: CASSLGLAAPEETQYF

j_gene: TRBJ2-3
v_gene: TRBV6-1
CDR3aa: CASSPGTGGPDTQYF